This T cell receptor beta chain comes out of a study of CD8 T cells in ankylosing spondylitis. Findings and limits, study-wide: There was a TCR beta motif, made of eight highly homologous variants, that appeared characteristic of ankylosing spondylitis blood.

The CDR3 runs 12 residues. Trimming took 5 bases from V and 11 from J; bases not matched to a gene: 4. This clonotype was detected only a few times. The antigen remains unidentified. Quantitative barcoded 5'-RACE was used to prepare TCR beta libraries. TCRdb processed the 5' RACE reads anew with MiXCR; each CDR3 protein has one entry. The table records a few hundred thousand distinct CDR3 sequences, roughly 17% of them present only once. The sequence was collected from a male donor with ankylosing spondylitis. The sample consisted of blood, either unsorted or a sorted T cell fraction (not recorded which). The V and J genes are TRBV12-3 or TRBV12-4 and TRBJ1-4; TRBD1 matches 8 bases. This CDR3 reads CASSLDRVKLFF. DNA for the CDR3: TGTGCCAGCAGTCTGGACAGGGTTAAACTGTTTTTT.